This T cell receptor beta chain was found in a study of blood T cells in healthy people across ages. Broader study findings: In older individuals, TCR beta diversity per million T cells was lower, falling roughly linearly with age.

Researchers report isolating at least 6.5 million PBMCs per sample. A remark on this clonotype: Its antigen is as yet unknown.

The second PCR ran about 6 to 12 cycles with a sample-barcoded 5' primer and J-beta primers. Unique molecular identifiers of 12 random nucleotides labeled each cDNA. TCRdb re-called the 5' RACE reads with MiXCR, one entry per CDR3 protein. The top ten hold roughly 8.2% of the sample, which has 1.5 million to 2 million distinct CDR3 sequences, approximately 30% seen once. The V gene's germline CDR1 is SGHNT and CDR2 YYREEE (reference sequence). The CDR3 is made up of 17 amino acids. Unmatched junction bases numbered 13, after V lost 3 bases and J lost 2 bases. The sequencing sample was made of blood. The genes are TRBV5-4 and TRBJ1-2; 7 positions match TRBD1. The clonotype comes from a woman between 25 and 40 years old in good health. CDR3 residues: CASSSSGGGGPNYGYTF. CDR3 coding DNA: TGTGCCAGCAGCTCTTCGGGAGGGGGCGGACCAAACTATGGCTACACCTTC.